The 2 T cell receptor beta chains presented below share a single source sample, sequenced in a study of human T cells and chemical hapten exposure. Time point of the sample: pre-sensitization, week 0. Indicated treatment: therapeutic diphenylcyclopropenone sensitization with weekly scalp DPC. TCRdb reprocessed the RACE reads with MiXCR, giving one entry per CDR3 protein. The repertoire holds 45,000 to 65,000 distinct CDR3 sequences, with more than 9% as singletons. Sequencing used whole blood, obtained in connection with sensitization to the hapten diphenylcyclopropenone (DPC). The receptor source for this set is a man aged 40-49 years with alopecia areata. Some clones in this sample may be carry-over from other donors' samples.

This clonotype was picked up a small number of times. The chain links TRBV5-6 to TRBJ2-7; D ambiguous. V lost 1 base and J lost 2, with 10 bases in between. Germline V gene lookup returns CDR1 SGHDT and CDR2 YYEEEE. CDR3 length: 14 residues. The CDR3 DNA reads TGTGCCAGCAGCTTGCTACAGACTCCCTACGAGCAGTACTTC. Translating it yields CASSLLQTPYEQYF.

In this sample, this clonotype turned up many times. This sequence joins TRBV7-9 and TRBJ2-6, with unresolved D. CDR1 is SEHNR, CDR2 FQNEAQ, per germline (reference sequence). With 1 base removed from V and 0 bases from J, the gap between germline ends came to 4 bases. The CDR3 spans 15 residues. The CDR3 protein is CASSLDGSGANVLTF. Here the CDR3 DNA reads TGTGCCAGCAGCTTAGATGGCTCTGGGGCCAACGTCCTGACTTTC.